A selection of T cell receptor beta chains follows, all from one sample in a study of early T cells in non-severe SARS-CoV-2 infection. TCRdb called the 5' RACE reads again in MiXCR, with one record for every CDR3 protein. The sample shows about 70,000 distinct CDR3 sequences, around 12% of them seen only once. The specimen was whole blood, collected at baseline. These receptor sequences come from an adult who was a healthcare worker with PCR-confirmed SARS-CoV-2 infection or an uninfected control (not recorded which). The donor label of this sample is uncertain. Both conserved end residues are part of each CDR3. D genes are given only for firm matches. A row's size may be missing; if present it is once, few, many or a size class.

V gene	D gene	J gene	clone size	CDR3 DNA	CDR3 protein
TRBV6-1	TRBD1	TRBJ2-1	many	TGTGCCAGCAGTGAAGCGAAAGGACAGGGTGTTGATGAGCAGTTCTTC	CASSEAKGQGVDEQFF
TRBV11-2	.	TRBJ2-7	.	TGTGCCAGCAGCTTCCGCTCGGCCTACGAGCAGTACTTC	CASSFRSAYEQYF
TRBV29-1	.	TRBJ2-2	.	TGCAGCGTTCGGGCGGGACCCAACGCGAACACCGGGGAGCTGTTTTTT	CSVRAGPNANTGELFF
TRBV5-6	.	TRBJ2-2	few	TGTGCCAGCAGCTTGACAGGTTTTAACACCGGGGAGCTGTTTTTT	CASSLTGFNTGELFF
TRBV7-2	.	TRBJ1-2	many	TGTGCCAGCAGCTTACTTCGGCTTGCCCTGCCCTACACCTTC	CASSLLRLALPYTF
TRBV24-1	TRBD1	TRBJ2-2	many	TGTGCCACCAGTGATTCCCTTGGACAGGGGCCCACCGGGGAGCTGTTTTTT	CATSDSLGQGPTGELFF
TRBV7-9	.	TRBJ1-1	.	TGTGCCAGCAGCTCCGGGACCGAAGCTTTCTTT	CASSSGTEAFF
TRBV12-3/TRBV12-4	.	TRBJ1-2	few	TGTGCCAGCAGTTTGGGCGTAGCTAACTATGGCTACACCTTC	CASSLGVANYGYTF
TRBV6-2/TRBV6-3	.	TRBJ1-2	many	TGTGCCAGCAGTTCGGAAGGTCTCTACACCTTC	CASSSEGLYTF
TRBV12-3/TRBV12-4	.	TRBJ1-1	.	TGTGCCAGCAGTTTAAGGACACCGCGGGGCGGCACTGAAGCTTTCTTT	CASSLRTPRGGTEAFF
TRBV7-3	TRBD2	TRBJ2-1	many	TGTGCCAGCAGCTCCCCCGCCCGAGCGGGAGGGGAGCAGTTCTTC	CASSSPARAGGEQFF
TRBV6-1	.	TRBJ2-7	many	TGTGCCAGCAGTGAACCCTACGAGCAGTACTTC	CASSEPYEQYF
TRBV7-2	.	TRBJ2-5	many	TGTGCCAGCAGCTTGTCACGCCAAGAGACCCAGTACTTC	CASSLSRQETQYF
TRBV6-1	TRBD2	TRBJ2-6	few	TGTGCCAGGGGAGGGTCTGGGGCCAACGTCCTGACTTTC	CARGGSGANVLTF
TRBV20-1	.	TRBJ1-6	once	TGCAGTGCCACGGATGGCTCACCCCTCCACTTT	CSATDGSPLHF
TRBV19	.	TRBJ1-5	.	TGTGCCAGTAGTATGGGCCTTCAGATTTATTATCAGCCCCAGCATTTT	CASSMGLQIYYQPQHF
TRBV29-1	.	TRBJ1-1	many	TGCAGCGTTGAAGAAATAGGGCGCGAACTTAGTGAAGCTTTCTTT	CSVEEIGRELSEAFF
TRBV2	.	TRBJ1-1	many	TGTGCCAGCAGTTACCAGCGTGAAGCTTTCTTT	CASSYQREAFF
TRBV12-3/TRBV12-4	TRBD1	TRBJ1-1	.	TGTGCCAGCAGTCGACACAGGGGAGGAAGGAACACTGAAGCTTTCTTT	CASSRHRGGRNTEAFF
TRBV9	TRBD2	TRBJ2-1	few	TGTGCCAGCAGCCCGCGGTTAGGCGGGGGGGGACACAATGAGCAGTTCTTC	CASSPRLGGGGHNEQFF
TRBV9	.	TRBJ2-3	few	TGTGCCAGCAGCGTAGAACCCCTAGCTAGCACAGATACGCAGTATTTT	CASSVEPLASTDTQYF
TRBV12-3/TRBV12-4	.	TRBJ2-7	many	TGTGCCAGCAGTTTTCAGGGCGCCGCGGGGGAGCAGTACTTC	CASSFQGAAGEQYF
TRBV20-1	.	TRBJ2-7	.	TGCAGTGCTAGTCGGGAGGTGAGGGGGTACGAGCAGTACTTC	CSASREVRGYEQYF
TRBV13	TRBD2	TRBJ2-3	few	TGTGCCAGCAGACGGACCGGGACTAGCGGAGATACGCAGTATTTT	CASRRTGTSGDTQYF
TRBV6-2/TRBV6-3	.	TRBJ2-5	.	TGTGCCAGCAGTTACCACGTGGCAGAAGAGACCCAGTACTTC	CASSYHVAEETQYF
TRBV6-9	TRBD2	TRBJ2-5	many	TGTGCCAGCAGTTGCGCGCTGAGCGGGAGAAAAGAGACCCAGTACTTC	CASSCALSGRKETQYF
TRBV7-2	.	TRBJ2-7	many	TGTGCCAGCAGCTTAGCAGGCGAGCAGTACTTC	CASSLAGEQYF
TRBV6-4	.	TRBJ2-1	many	TGTGCCACCCTTGGCAGGGGAGGGCCGACCTACAATGAGCAGTTCTTC	CATLGRGGPTYNEQFF
TRBV7-8	.	TRBJ1-5	few	TGTGCCAGCAGCCCGGATTTTGGGCGCAATCAGCCCCAGCATTTT	CASSPDFGRNQPQHF
TRBV20-1	.	TRBJ2-3	few	TGCAGTGCGGGCCCCCGGACAGATACGCAGTATTTT	CSAGPRTDTQYF
TRBV10-3	.	TRBJ2-7	few	TGTGCCATCAAGGGACGGGGAACCTACGAGCAGTACTTC	CAIKGRGTYEQYF
TRBV29-1	.	TRBJ1-3	few	TGCAGCGTTGTCCCTCGGGGAGCTGGAAACACCATATATTTT	CSVVPRGAGNTIYF
TRBV20-1	.	TRBJ2-7	.	TGCAGTGCTAGAGTCCTCTACCACACCTCCTACGAGCAGTACTTC	CSARVLYHTSYEQYF
TRBV19	.	TRBJ2-3	.	TGTGCCACCGCGAGCGGGAGCACAGATACGCAGTATTTT	CATASGSTDTQYF
TRBV27	.	TRBJ2-7	.	TGTGCCAGCGTCCCCCAGGAGGCGAACTCCTACGAGCAGTACTTC	CASVPQEANSYEQYF
TRBV7-3	.	TRBJ2-5	few	TGTGCCAGCAGCAGCGGGCCGCAAGAGACCCAGTACTTC	CASSSGPQETQYF
TRBV6-2/TRBV6-3	.	TRBJ1-4	few	TGTGCCAGCAGACGCTTCGCGGGGGCAGCAGAAAAACTGTTTTTT	CASRRFAGAAEKLFF
TRBV20-1	TRBD2	TRBJ2-5	.	TGCAGTGCTAGAAGGTCGGGACTAGCGGGGGCCAACCAGGAGACCCAGTACTTC	CSARRSGLAGANQETQYF
TRBV10-3	TRBD2	TRBJ2-7	many	TGTGCCATCAGTGATCCTAGCGGGAAGGAACCCTACGAGCAGTACTTC	CAISDPSGKEPYEQYF
TRBV27	.	TRBJ1-1	many	TGTGCCAGCAGTTTTGGATTTGGGGACACTGAAGCTTTCTTT	CASSFGFGDTEAFF
TRBV12-3/TRBV12-4	TRBD1	TRBJ1-6	.	TGTGCCAGTTCCGGGACAGGGAATTCACCCCTCCACTTT	CASSGTGNSPLHF
TRBV12-3/TRBV12-4	.	TRBJ1-3	many	TGTGCCAGCAGTTACAGTTTCGGAAACACCATATATTTT	CASSYSFGNTIYF